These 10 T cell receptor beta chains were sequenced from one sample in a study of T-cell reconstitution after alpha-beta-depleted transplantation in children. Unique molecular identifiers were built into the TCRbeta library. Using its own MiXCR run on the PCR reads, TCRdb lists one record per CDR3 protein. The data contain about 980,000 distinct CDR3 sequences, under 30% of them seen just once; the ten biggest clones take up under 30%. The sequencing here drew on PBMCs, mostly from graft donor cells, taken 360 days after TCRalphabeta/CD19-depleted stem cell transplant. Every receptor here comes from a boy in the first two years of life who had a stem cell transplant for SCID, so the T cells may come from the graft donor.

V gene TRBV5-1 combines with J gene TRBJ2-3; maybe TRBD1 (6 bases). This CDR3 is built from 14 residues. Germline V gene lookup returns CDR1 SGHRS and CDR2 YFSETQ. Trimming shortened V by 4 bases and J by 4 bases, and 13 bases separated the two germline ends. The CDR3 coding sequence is TGCGCCAGCAGCCTAGCAACAGGGTCAGATACGCAGTATTTT. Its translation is CASSLATGSDTQYF.

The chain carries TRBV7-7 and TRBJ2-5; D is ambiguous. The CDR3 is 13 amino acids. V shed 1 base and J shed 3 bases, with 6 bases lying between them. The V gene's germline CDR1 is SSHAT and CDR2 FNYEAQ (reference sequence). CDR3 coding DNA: TGTGCCAGCAGCTTAGTCTGGGAAGAGACCCAGTACTTC. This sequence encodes CASSLVWEETQYF.

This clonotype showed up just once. Here the CDR3 reads CASSLGSSSLTYEQYF. DNA for the CDR3: TGTGCCAGCAGTTTGGGGAGTTCCTCGCTGACCTACGAGCAGTACTTC. The V call is TRBV12-3 or TRBV12-4, the J call TRBJ2-7; TRBD2 might be the D (5 bases). The ends were cut back, 3 bases at V and 2 bases at J, with 17 bases in the middle. The CDR3 is made up of 16 amino acids.

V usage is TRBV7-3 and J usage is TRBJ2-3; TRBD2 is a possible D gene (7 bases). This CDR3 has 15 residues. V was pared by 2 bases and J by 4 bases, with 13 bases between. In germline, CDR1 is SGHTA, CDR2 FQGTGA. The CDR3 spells CASSLGGGDADTQYF. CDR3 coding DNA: TGTGCCAGCAGCTTAGGGGGGGGCGACGCAGATACGCAGTATTTT.

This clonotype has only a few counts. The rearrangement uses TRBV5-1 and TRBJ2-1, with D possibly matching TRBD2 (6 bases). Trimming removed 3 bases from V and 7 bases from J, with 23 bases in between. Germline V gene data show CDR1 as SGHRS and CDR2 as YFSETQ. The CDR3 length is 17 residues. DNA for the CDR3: TGCGCCAGCAGCTCAGGTTACCGGGACTCCCGGGGTAATGAGCAGTTCTTC. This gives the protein CASSSGYRDSRGNEQFF.

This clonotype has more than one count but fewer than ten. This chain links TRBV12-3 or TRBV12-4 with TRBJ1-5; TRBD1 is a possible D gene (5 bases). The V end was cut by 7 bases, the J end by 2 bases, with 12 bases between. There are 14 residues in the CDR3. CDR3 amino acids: CASNDSGGNQPQHF. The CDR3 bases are TGTGCCAGCAACGATTCGGGGGGCAATCAGCCCCAGCATTTT.

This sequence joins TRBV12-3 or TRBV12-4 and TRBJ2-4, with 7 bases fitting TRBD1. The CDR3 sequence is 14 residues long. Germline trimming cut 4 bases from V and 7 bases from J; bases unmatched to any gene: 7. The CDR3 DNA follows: TGTGCCAGCAGTTCTCGACAGGGTACTAACATTCAGTACTTC. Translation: CASSSRQGTNIQYF.

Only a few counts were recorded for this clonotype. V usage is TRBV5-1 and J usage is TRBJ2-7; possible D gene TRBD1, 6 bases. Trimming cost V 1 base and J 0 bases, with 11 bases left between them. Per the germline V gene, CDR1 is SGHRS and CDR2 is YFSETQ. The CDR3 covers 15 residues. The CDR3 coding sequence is TGCGCCAGCAGCTTGACAGGGTGGAGCTCCTACGAGCAGTACTTC. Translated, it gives CASSLTGWSSYEQYF.

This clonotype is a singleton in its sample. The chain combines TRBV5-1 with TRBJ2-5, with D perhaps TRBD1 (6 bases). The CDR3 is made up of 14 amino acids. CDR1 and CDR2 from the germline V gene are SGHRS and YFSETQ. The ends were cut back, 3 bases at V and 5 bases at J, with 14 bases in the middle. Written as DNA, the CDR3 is TGCGCCAGCAGCTCGCCACAGGGTTGGGAGACCCAGTACTTC. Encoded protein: CASSSPQGWETQYF.

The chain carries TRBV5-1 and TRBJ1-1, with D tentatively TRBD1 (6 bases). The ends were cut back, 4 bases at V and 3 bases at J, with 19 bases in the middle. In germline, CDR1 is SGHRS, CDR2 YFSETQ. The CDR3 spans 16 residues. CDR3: CASSPPQSTGYTEAFF. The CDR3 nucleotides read TGCGCCAGCAGCCCGCCCCAATCTACAGGGTACACTGAAGCTTTCTTT.